Sequencing of this T cell receptor beta chain was carried out in a study of cytomegalovirus exposure and HLA in healthy donors. The study, taken as a whole, reports: The authors listed 164 TCR beta chains as cytomegalovirus-associated.

Healthy bone marrow donors made up the donor group. The germline gives CDR1 LNHDA, CDR2 SQIVND (reference sequence). The CDR3 spans 14 residues. J lost 9 bases, V lost 8 bases, and 12 bases had no gene match. Primers included in the PCR were 60 Vbeta and 13 Jbeta primers. Source study methods: Unique TCR beta chains totaled 65 million to 95 million in a later count, with roughly 10 million of them shared. Sequencing was performed with immunoSEQ multiplex PCR; in TCRdb, only in-frame clones are kept and a portion is missing. V and J calls and clone size are given by that table; D and trimming were obtained from the DNA. The sample gives some 170,000 clones, around 80% of which show up once; 3.7% is in the top ten. This clone was counted a few times. Its matching antigen is unknown.

The sample comprised PBMCs. The rearrangement uses TRBV19 and TRBJ2-1; 8 bases align to TRBD2. This TCR came from a woman aged 60-75 years in good health and CMV-seropositive. CDR3 in DNA: TGTGCCAGTTTGGCTAGCGGGTATTCTAGTGAGCAGTTCTTC. Residues: CASLASGYSSEQFF.